The sequence of this TCR beta chain was determined in a study of cytomegalovirus exposure and HLA in healthy donors. The PCR contained 60 Vbeta and 13 Jbeta primers. Original processing methods: Later work found 65 million to 90 million unique TCR beta chains, with approximately 12 million shared. The repertoire was sequenced with immunoSEQ multiplex PCR; TCRdb's copy has only in-frame clones and lacks some. The DNA gave D and trimming, while V, J and clone size come from that table. In the table there are about 140,000 clones, just under 85% of which are singletons. General study results and limits: Some public TCRs appeared in many individuals, while most sequences were rare.

On this clone itself: Its antigen is as yet unknown.

Germline assignment: CDR1 SGHRS and CDR2 YFSETQ. Trimming cost V 4 bases and J 1 base; bases outside gene matches: 10. The CDR3 is made up of 16 amino acids. The J gene is TRBJ1-2, the V gene TRBV5-1; 7 positions agree with TRBD1. The specimen sequenced was PBMCs. The receptor was derived from a woman aged 40 to 50 in good health and CMV-seronegative. The CDR3 DNA reads TGCGCCAGCAGCGAAGGGACAGCCCGGGGTAACTATGGCTACACCTTC. Translation gives CASSEGTARGNYGYTF.